This note documents a single TCR beta chain sequence. At one of its ends the junction is not consistent with the germline gene, which may arise from a read error. CDR1 and CDR2 from the germline V gene are MNHEY and SMNVEV (reference sequence). The length of the CDR3 is 17 residues. TCRdb's copy holds only in-frame clones and misses some; the assay was immunoSEQ multiplex PCR. The data contain approximately 67,000 clones, roughly four fifths of them singletons. These data come from a study of OX40 agonist ivuxolimab in advanced cancers. At the level of the study: As their treatment, patients were administered ivuxolimab, an agonistic anti-OX40 (CD134) antibody.

The chain couples TRBV27 to TRBJ2-1, with 9 bases matching TRBD1. The source of this sequence is an adult with an advanced solid tumor such as melanoma, head and neck, liver or kidney cancer. This sample comprised CD4+ or CD8+ T cells sorted from blood, obtained in a trial of the OX40 agonist ivuxolimab. CDR3 protein: CASTLLTGGNSYNEQFF. The CDR3 DNA follows: TGTGCCAGCACTTTACTGACAGGGGGGAACTCCTACAATGAGCAGTTCTTC.